This T cell receptor (beta chain) was obtained from a study of OX40 agonist ivuxolimab in advanced cancers. This clone was found a few times. Collection of blood occurred at baseline, at cycle 4 day 1, and at cycle 7 day 1. Clones were sequenced by immunoSEQ multiplex PCR, and TCRdb holds only the in-frame ones, with some missing. The data contain 30,000 to 40,000 clones, less than 85% of them singletons. V dropped 7 bases and J dropped 5 bases, with 15 bases sitting between them. The CDR3 length is 13 residues. Germline V gives CDR1 MNHEY, CDR2 SVGAGI. The chain has TRBV6-5 and TRBJ2-7; tentative D call: TRBD2 (5 bases). Specimen: CD4+ or CD8+ T cells sorted from blood, collected in a trial of the OX40 agonist ivuxolimab. This TCR was recovered from an adult with an advanced solid tumor such as melanoma, head and neck, liver or kidney cancer. The CDR3 here is CASNPRGIHEQYF. The DNA for the CDR3 is TGTGCCAGCAACCCTCGAGGGATCCACGAGCAGTACTTC.